The rows below give T cell receptor beta chains drawn from one sample of a study of shared clonotypes between healthy human individuals. Produced via immunoSEQ multiplex PCR; TCRdb's table is partial and in-frame only. The table includes around 750,000 clones, roughly 70% detected once. Sequencing was done on a sample of memory CD4+ T cells sorted from blood. The receptor set was obtained from a woman in her 30s in good health. CDR3s include the opening cysteine and the closing phenylalanine or tryptophan. D genes are given only for firm matches. Clone size is stated in some rows and not others, as once, few, many or a class when expanded.

13 | TRBJ2-5 | TRBV5-1 | - | TRBD2 | CASSSSGEETQYF | TGCGCCAGCAGCAGTAGCGGGGAAGAGACCCAGTACTTC
15 | TRBJ2-2 | TRBV9 | - | - | CASSVEGVNTGELFF | TGTGCCAGCAGCGTAGAGGGGGTTAACACCGGGGAGCTGTTTTTT
15 | TRBJ2-1 | TRBV11-2 | - | TRBD2 | CASSTLMTSGYEQFF | TGTGCCAGCAGCACTCTCATGACTAGCGGCTATGAGCAGTTCTTC
15 | TRBJ1-6 | TRBV15 | - | TRBD1 | CATSIRDRANSPLHF | TGTGCCACCAGCATCCGGGACAGGGCCAATTCACCCCTCCACTTT
16 | TRBJ1-3 | TRBV5-1 | - | - | CASSSGGVVDGNTIYF | TGCGCCAGCAGCTCTGGTGGGGTCGTGGATGGAAACACCATATATTTT
14 | TRBJ2-1 | TRBV28 | - | - | CASTGPVSYNEQFF | TGTGCCAGCACCGGGCCCGTCTCCTACAATGAGCAGTTCTTC
14 | TRBJ1-5 | TRBV6-5 | - | - | CASSYDMYNQPQHF | TGTGCCAGCAGCTATGACATGTACAATCAGCCCCAGCATTTT
16 | TRBJ2-6 | TRBV25-1 | - | - | CASSDWGLSGANVLTF | TGTGCCAGCAGTGATTGGGGACTCTCTGGGGCCAACGTCCTGACTTTC
15 | TRBJ2-7 | TRBV5-1 | - | - | CASSFRVAYPYEQYF | TGCGCCAGCAGCTTCCGAGTGGCCTACCCCTACGAGCAGTACTTC
14 | TRBJ2-1 | TRBV10-3 | - | - | CATTTTAEYNEQFF | TGTGCCACGACAACGACAGCGGAGTACAATGAGCAGTTCTTC
13 | TRBJ2-2 | TRBV29-1 | - | - | CSVEGGGHGELFF | TGCAGCGTTGAGGGGGGAGGTCACGGGGAGCTGTTTTTT
13 | TRBJ2-7 | TRBV6-6 | - | TRBD1 | CASSRGTGYEQYF | TGTGCCAGCAGTCGCGGGACAGGCTACGAGCAGTACTTC
14 | TRBJ2-1 | TRBV6-5 | few | - | CASSYRGSYNEQFF | TGTGCCAGCAGTTACAGGGGTTCCTACAATGAGCAGTTCTTC
16 | TRBJ2-2 | TRBV7-6 | - | - | CASKTTRTVNTGELFF | TGTGCCAGCAAAACAACCAGGACTGTGAACACCGGGGAGCTGTTTTTT
15 | TRBJ1-4 | TRBV5-4 | - | - | CASSLEAGSGEKLFF | TGTGCCAGCAGCTTGGAGGCAGGGTCGGGGGAAAAACTGTTTTTT
14 | TRBJ2-5 | TRBV5-1 | once | TRBD2 | CASGPNSGGETQYF | TGCGCCAGCGGACCGAATAGCGGGGGAGAGACCCAGTACTTC